The rows below give T cell receptor beta chains drawn from one sample of a study of T-cell reconstitution after alpha-beta-depleted transplantation in children. A single record per CDR3 protein comes from TCRdb applying MiXCR to the PCR reads. The sample records roughly 490,000 distinct CDR3 sequences, over 10% being singletons. The source was PBMCs, mostly from graft donor cells, collected 180 days after TCRalphabeta/CD19-depleted stem cell transplant. Every receptor here comes from a female patient aged 2-15 years who had a stem cell transplant for aplastic anemia, so the T cells may come from the graft donor. Both conserved end residues are part of each CDR3. The order of the fields is clone size, D gene, J gene, V gene, CDR3 protein, CDR3 DNA. D genes are given only for firm matches. The size field is filled for only some rows; it gives once, few, many or a size class.

clone size: .; D gene: .; J gene: TRBJ2-1; V gene: TRBV28; CDR3 protein: CASSFPGTQYNEQFF; CDR3 DNA: TGTGCCAGCAGTTTCCCCGGGACCCAGTACAATGAGCAGTTCTTC
clone size: few; D gene: .; J gene: TRBJ1-1; V gene: TRBV12-3/TRBV12-4; CDR3 protein: CASSLKRNTEAFF; CDR3 DNA: TGTGCCAGCAGTTTAAAGCGGAACACTGAAGCTTTCTTT
clone size: many; D gene: .; J gene: TRBJ2-4; V gene: TRBV4-3; CDR3 protein: CASSQGGPSDIQYF; CDR3 DNA: TGCGCCAGCAGCCAAGGGGGGCCCAGTGACATTCAGTACTTC
clone size: .; D gene: TRBD2; J gene: TRBJ2-7; V gene: TRBV5-5; CDR3 protein: CASSLGPSGREDEQYF; CDR3 DNA: TGTGCCAGCAGCTTGGGTCCTAGCGGGAGGGAAGACGAGCAGTACTTC
clone size: few; D gene: TRBD1; J gene: TRBJ1-2; V gene: TRBV10-3; CDR3 protein: CAISGGGTGAFYGYTF; CDR3 DNA: TGTGCCATCAGTGGGGGCGGGACAGGGGCCTTCTATGGCTACACCTTC
clone size: many; D gene: .; J gene: TRBJ2-3; V gene: TRBV12-3/TRBV12-4; CDR3 protein: CASSLWIVADTQYF; CDR3 DNA: TGTGCCAGCAGTCTATGGATAGTGGCTGATACGCAGTATTTT
clone size: .; D gene: TRBD2; J gene: TRBJ2-1; V gene: TRBV4-3; CDR3 protein: CASSQDLVSGTSYNEQFF; CDR3 DNA: TGCGCCAGCAGCCAAGATCTTGTTAGCGGGACTTCCTACAATGAGCAGTTCTTC
clone size: many; D gene: .; J gene: TRBJ1-6; V gene: TRBV4-1; CDR3 protein: CASSQVIRRASYNSPLHF; CDR3 DNA: TGCGCCAGCAGCCAAGTGATCCGCCGCGCCTCCTATAATTCACCCCTCCACTTT
clone size: .; D gene: .; J gene: TRBJ1-1; V gene: TRBV29-1; CDR3 protein: CSVGGQEWWDTEAFF; CDR3 DNA: TGCAGCGTTGGGGGGCAGGAGTGGTGGGACACTGAAGCTTTCTTT
clone size: .; D gene: .; J gene: TRBJ2-6; V gene: TRBV28; CDR3 protein: CASSRTTSSGANVLTF; CDR3 DNA: TGTGCCAGCAGCAGGACAACGAGCTCTGGGGCCAACGTCCTGACTTTC
clone size: .; D gene: TRBD1; J gene: TRBJ2-1; V gene: TRBV5-1; CDR3 protein: CASSLEWTGSYNEQFF; CDR3 DNA: TGCGCCAGCAGCTTGGAGTGGACAGGATCCTACAATGAGCAGTTCTTC
clone size: few; D gene: .; J gene: TRBJ2-3; V gene: TRBV4-3; CDR3 protein: CASSRWGGITDTQYF; CDR3 DNA: TGCGCCAGCAGCCGGTGGGGCGGGATCACAGATACGCAGTATTTT
clone size: .; D gene: TRBD2; J gene: TRBJ2-1; V gene: TRBV7-9; CDR3 protein: CASTTTGRAGIYNEQFF; CDR3 DNA: TGTGCCAGCACCACCACTGGTCGAGCGGGAATCTACAATGAGCAGTTCTTC
clone size: few; D gene: .; J gene: TRBJ2-4; V gene: TRBV28; CDR3 protein: CASSNRGAKNIQYF; CDR3 DNA: TGTGCCAGCAGCAACCGGGGGGCCAAAAACATTCAGTACTTC
clone size: few; D gene: .; J gene: TRBJ2-3; V gene: TRBV10-3; CDR3 protein: CAISEVEGNTDTQYF; CDR3 DNA: TGTGCCATCAGTGAGGTAGAGGGGAACACAGATACGCAGTATTTT
clone size: .; D gene: TRBD2; J gene: TRBJ2-1; V gene: TRBV18; CDR3 protein: CASSPMTSGRPNEQFF; CDR3 DNA: TGTGCCAGCTCACCCATGACTAGCGGGAGGCCCAATGAGCAGTTCTTC
clone size: few; D gene: .; J gene: TRBJ2-7; V gene: TRBV7-2; CDR3 protein: CASNPSSRGARAYEQYF; CDR3 DNA: TGTGCCAGCAACCCTTCGAGTCGGGGAGCCCGAGCCTACGAGCAGTACTTC
clone size: .; D gene: .; J gene: TRBJ2-3; V gene: TRBV6-5; CDR3 protein: CASSYSFRRGDTDTQYF; CDR3 DNA: TGTGCCAGCAGTTACTCGTTTCGGCGGGGCGACACAGATACGCAGTATTTT
clone size: .; D gene: TRBD2; J gene: TRBJ2-3; V gene: TRBV25-1; CDR3 protein: CASSVAGITDTQYF; CDR3 DNA: TGTGCCAGCAGTGTAGCGGGGATCACAGATACGCAGTATTTT
clone size: many; D gene: .; J gene: TRBJ2-2; V gene: TRBV28; CDR3 protein: CASSLGGGLLRSGELFF; CDR3 DNA: TGTGCCAGCAGTTTAGGGGGAGGACTTCTTCGGTCCGGGGAGCTGTTTTTT
clone size: few; D gene: .; J gene: TRBJ2-5; V gene: TRBV7-2; CDR3 protein: CASSLWTREQETQYF; CDR3 DNA: TGTGCCAGCAGCTTATGGACGCGGGAACAAGAGACCCAGTACTTC
clone size: .; D gene: TRBD1; J gene: TRBJ1-2; V gene: TRBV6-5; CDR3 protein: CASSWDRKNYGYTF; CDR3 DNA: TGTGCCAGCAGTTGGGACAGGAAGAACTATGGCTACACCTTC
clone size: many; D gene: .; J gene: TRBJ2-4; V gene: TRBV15; CDR3 protein: CATSRIDRELNIQYF; CDR3 DNA: TGTGCCACCAGCAGGATAGACCGGGAGCTAAACATTCAGTACTTC
clone size: few; D gene: TRBD2; J gene: TRBJ2-1; V gene: TRBV19; CDR3 protein: CASSRGGRNEQFF; CDR3 DNA: TGTGCCAGTAGTAGGGGGGGGAGAAATGAGCAGTTCTTC
clone size: .; D gene: TRBD1; J gene: TRBJ1-1; V gene: TRBV27; CDR3 protein: CASSSPTGGGNSGTEAFF; CDR3 DNA: TGTGCCAGCAGTTCGCCGACAGGGGGCGGAAATAGTGGCACTGAAGCTTTCTTT
clone size: .; D gene: TRBD2; J gene: TRBJ2-6; V gene: TRBV3-1; CDR3 protein: CASSQDPGLAFTGANVLTF; CDR3 DNA: TGTGCCAGCAGCCAAGATCCGGGACTAGCTTTTACTGGGGCCAACGTCCTGACTTTC
clone size: .; D gene: TRBD1; J gene: TRBJ1-1; V gene: TRBV29-1; CDR3 protein: CSVELTGRNTEAFF; CDR3 DNA: TGCAGCGTTGAATTGACAGGGAGGAACACTGAAGCTTTCTTT
clone size: many; D gene: TRBD2; J gene: TRBJ2-7; V gene: TRBV12-3/TRBV12-4; CDR3 protein: CASSLASGRNEQYF; CDR3 DNA: TGTGCCAGCAGTTTGGCTAGCGGGAGGAACGAGCAGTACTTC
clone size: few; D gene: .; J gene: TRBJ1-2; V gene: TRBV10-3; CDR3 protein: CAISADGRYGYTF; CDR3 DNA: TGTGCCATCAGCGCGGACGGACGCTATGGCTACACCTTC
clone size: .; D gene: .; J gene: TRBJ2-1; V gene: TRBV14; CDR3 protein: CASSQVGLETFF; CDR3 DNA: TGTGCCAGCAGCCAAGTAGGTCTGGAAACGTTCTTC
clone size: .; D gene: .; J gene: TRBJ2-1; V gene: TRBV28; CDR3 protein: CASSFYRTGRGVGEYNEQFF; CDR3 DNA: TGTGCCAGCAGTTTTTACAGGACAGGGAGGGGTGTGGGCGAGTACAATGAGCAGTTCTTC
clone size: .; D gene: .; J gene: TRBJ1-1; V gene: TRBV23-1; CDR3 protein: CASSRRDKNTEAFF; CDR3 DNA: TGCGCCAGCAGTCGGCGGGACAAGAACACTGAAGCTTTCTTT
clone size: few; D gene: .; J gene: TRBJ2-4; V gene: TRBV7-2; CDR3 protein: CASSLVRRGGIQYF; CDR3 DNA: TGTGCCAGCAGCTTAGTCCGCCGTGGCGGCATTCAGTACTTC
clone size: few; D gene: .; J gene: TRBJ2-5; V gene: TRBV11-2; CDR3 protein: CASSSLDGGQTQYF; CDR3 DNA: TGTGCCAGCAGCTCTCTTGACGGCGGGCAGACCCAGTACTTC
clone size: .; D gene: .; J gene: TRBJ2-5; V gene: TRBV20-1; CDR3 protein: CSAHGRETQYF; CDR3 DNA: TGCAGTGCTCACGGGCGGGAGACCCAGTACTTC
clone size: few; D gene: .; J gene: TRBJ2-3; V gene: TRBV28; CDR3 protein: CASSADIAGTDTQYF; CDR3 DNA: TGTGCCAGCAGTGCGGACATAGCAGGCACAGATACGCAGTATTTT
clone size: many; D gene: .; J gene: TRBJ2-7; V gene: TRBV6-2/TRBV6-3; CDR3 protein: CASSYDRGRIPFSYEQYF; CDR3 DNA: TGTGCCAGCAGTTACGATCGAGGACGGATACCATTCTCCTACGAGCAGTACTTC
clone size: few; D gene: TRBD2; J gene: TRBJ2-3; V gene: TRBV7-8; CDR3 protein: CASSLSGTSGGTDTQYF; CDR3 DNA: TGTGCCAGCAGCTTATCCGGGACTAGCGGGGGCACAGATACGCAGTATTTT
clone size: few; D gene: .; J gene: TRBJ1-3; V gene: TRBV5-1; CDR3 protein: CASSYGPGLDTIYF; CDR3 DNA: TGCGCCAGCAGCTACGGGCCGGGGCTAGACACCATATATTTT
clone size: .; D gene: TRBD1; J gene: TRBJ1-5; V gene: TRBV6-5; CDR3 protein: CASSYLGGRQPQHF; CDR3 DNA: TGTGCCAGCAGTTACTTAGGGGGCCGACAGCCCCAGCATTTT
clone size: few; D gene: TRBD2; J gene: TRBJ2-5; V gene: TRBV5-1; CDR3 protein: CASSRTSGVQETQYF; CDR3 DNA: TGCGCCAGCAGCAGGACTAGCGGGGTTCAAGAGACCCAGTACTTC
clone size: .; D gene: TRBD2; J gene: TRBJ2-4; V gene: TRBV20-1; CDR3 protein: CSASESRLAGGYFAKNIQYF; CDR3 DNA: TGCAGTGCTAGCGAGAGTAGGCTAGCGGGAGGATATTTTGCCAAAAACATTCAGTACTTC
clone size: .; D gene: .; J gene: TRBJ2-7; V gene: TRBV14; CDR3 protein: CASSPPTGPYEQYF; CDR3 DNA: TGTGCCAGCAGCCCCCCCACAGGCCCCTACGAGCAGTACTTC
clone size: .; D gene: .; J gene: TRBJ1-1; V gene: TRBV9; CDR3 protein: CASSSRGGDTRRPPLNTEAFF; CDR3 DNA: TGTGCCAGCAGCTCCAGAGGGGGGGACACAAGGAGGCCCCCCCTGAACACTGAAGCTTTCTTT
clone size: .; D gene: TRBD2; J gene: TRBJ2-1; V gene: TRBV20-1; CDR3 protein: CSAPTPGLGLYNEQFF; CDR3 DNA: TGCAGTGCTCCTACACCCGGACTAGGCCTCTACAATGAGCAGTTCTTC
clone size: .; D gene: .; J gene: TRBJ2-3; V gene: TRBV11-2; CDR3 protein: CASSLGYGRTDTQYF; CDR3 DNA: TGTGCCAGCAGCTTAGGATACGGGAGAACAGATACGCAGTATTTT
clone size: .; D gene: TRBD2; J gene: TRBJ2-5; V gene: TRBV11-2; CDR3 protein: CASSLVEGLAGGPETQYF; CDR3 DNA: TGTGCCAGCAGCTTAGTTGAGGGACTAGCGGGAGGGCCGGAGACCCAGTACTTC
clone size: .; D gene: .; J gene: TRBJ1-2; V gene: TRBV27; CDR3 protein: CASSFVGGVNYGYTF; CDR3 DNA: TGTGCCAGCAGTTTTGTGGGCGGTGTGAACTATGGCTACACCTTC
clone size: few; D gene: .; J gene: TRBJ2-4; V gene: TRBV25-1; CDR3 protein: CASSGQGINIQYF; CDR3 DNA: TGTGCCAGCAGTGGCCAGGGCATAAACATTCAGTACTTC
clone size: few; D gene: .; J gene: TRBJ2-3; V gene: TRBV3-1; CDR3 protein: CASSQDLGSTDTQYF; CDR3 DNA: TGTGCCAGCAGCCAAGATCTAGGGTCGACAGATACGCAGTATTTT
clone size: once; D gene: TRBD1; J gene: TRBJ2-7; V gene: TRBV5-1; CDR3 protein: CASSPPTGRGPFEQYF; CDR3 DNA: TGCGCCAGCAGCCCCCCGACAGGGAGAGGGCCATTCGAGCAGTACTTC
clone size: .; D gene: TRBD2; J gene: TRBJ2-7; V gene: TRBV7-2; CDR3 protein: CASSLCLAGGSYEQYF; CDR3 DNA: TGTGCCAGCAGCTTATGCCTAGCGGGAGGGTCCTACGAGCAGTACTTC